This T cell receptor (beta chain) appears in the sequencing data of a study of T cell changes during pregnancy in multiple sclerosis. V lost 4 bases to trimming and J lost 4 bases, with 18 bases between them. The germline gives CDR1 SGHNT, CDR2 YYREEE (reference sequence). CDR3 length equals 15 residues. This table comes from immunoSEQ multiplex PCR, and its TCRdb copy is limited to in-frame clones, with some not included. The sample contains more than 65,000 clones, approximately 92% of which appear only once. This receptor was taken from a female donor with multiple sclerosis, enrolled in a pregnancy study. The specimen was peripheral blood, collected in the first trimester of pregnancy. The chain uses TRBV5-4 and TRBJ2-7; a possible D gene is TRBD2 (5 bases). CDR3: CASSPSGGTGYEQYF. CDR3 coding DNA: TGTGCCAGCAGCCCGTCCGGAGGCACGGGGTACGAGCAGTACTTC.